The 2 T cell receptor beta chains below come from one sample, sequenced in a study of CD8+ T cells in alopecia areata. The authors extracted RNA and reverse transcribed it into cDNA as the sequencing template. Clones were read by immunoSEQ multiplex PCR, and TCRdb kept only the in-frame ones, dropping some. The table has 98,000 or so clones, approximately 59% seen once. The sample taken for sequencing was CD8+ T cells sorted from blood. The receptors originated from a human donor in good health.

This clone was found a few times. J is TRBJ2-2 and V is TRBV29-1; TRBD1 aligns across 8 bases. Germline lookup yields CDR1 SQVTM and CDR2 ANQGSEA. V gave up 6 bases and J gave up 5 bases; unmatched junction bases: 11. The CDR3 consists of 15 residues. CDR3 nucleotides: TGCAGCGTCCAAGGACAGGGAGGTGGGACCGGGGAGCTGTTTTTT. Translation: CSVQGQGGGTGELFF.

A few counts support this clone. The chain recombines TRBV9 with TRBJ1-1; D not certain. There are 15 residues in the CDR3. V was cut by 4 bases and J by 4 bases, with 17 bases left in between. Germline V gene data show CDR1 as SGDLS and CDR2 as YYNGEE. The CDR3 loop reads CASSPPVRVGTEAFF. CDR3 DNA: TGTGCCAGCAGCCCGCCGGTGAGGGTTGGCACTGAAGCTTTCTTT.